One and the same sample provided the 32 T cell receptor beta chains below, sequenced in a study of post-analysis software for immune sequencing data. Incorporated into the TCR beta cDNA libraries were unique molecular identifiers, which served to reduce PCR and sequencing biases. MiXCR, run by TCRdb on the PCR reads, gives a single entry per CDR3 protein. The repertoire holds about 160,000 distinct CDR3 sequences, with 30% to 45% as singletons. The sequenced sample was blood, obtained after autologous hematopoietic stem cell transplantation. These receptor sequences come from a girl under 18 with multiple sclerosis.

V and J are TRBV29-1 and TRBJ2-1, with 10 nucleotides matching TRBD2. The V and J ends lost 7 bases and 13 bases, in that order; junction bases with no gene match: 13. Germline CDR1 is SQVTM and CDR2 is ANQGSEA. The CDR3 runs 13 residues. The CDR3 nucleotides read TGCAGCGCCGGGACTAGCGCCGTCGAGACCCAGTTCTTC. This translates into CSAGTSAVETQFF.

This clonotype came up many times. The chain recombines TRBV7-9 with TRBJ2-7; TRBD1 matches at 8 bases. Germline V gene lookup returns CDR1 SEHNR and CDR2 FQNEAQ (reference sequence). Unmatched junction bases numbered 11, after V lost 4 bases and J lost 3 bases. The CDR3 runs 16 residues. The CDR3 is CASSSGLGQGYYEQYF. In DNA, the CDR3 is TGTGCCAGCAGCTCGGGGTTAGGACAGGGCTACTACGAGCAGTACTTC.

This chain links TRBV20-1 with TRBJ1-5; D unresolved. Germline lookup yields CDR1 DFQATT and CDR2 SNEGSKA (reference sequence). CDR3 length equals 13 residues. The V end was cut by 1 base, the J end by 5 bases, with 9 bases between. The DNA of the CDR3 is TGCAGTGCTAGAGTGAGACAAGATCAGCCCCAGCATTTT. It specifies CSARVRQDQPQHF.

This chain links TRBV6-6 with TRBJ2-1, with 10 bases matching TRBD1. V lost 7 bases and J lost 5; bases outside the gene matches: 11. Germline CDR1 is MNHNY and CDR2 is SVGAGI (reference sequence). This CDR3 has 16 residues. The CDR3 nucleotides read TGTGCCAGCATAACCACTAGGACAGGGGGGAACAATGAGCAGTTCTTC. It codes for CASITTRTGGNNEQFF.

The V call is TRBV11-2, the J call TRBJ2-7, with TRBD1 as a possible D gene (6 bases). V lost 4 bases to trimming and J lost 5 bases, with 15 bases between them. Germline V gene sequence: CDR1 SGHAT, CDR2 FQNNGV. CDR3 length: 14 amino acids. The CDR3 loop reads CASSSNRVSNEQYF. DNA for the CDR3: TGTGCCAGCAGCTCGAACAGGGTGTCCAACGAGCAGTACTTC. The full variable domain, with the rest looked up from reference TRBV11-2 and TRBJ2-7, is EAGVAQSPRYKIIEKRQSVAFWCNPISGHATLYWYQQILGQGPKLLIQFQNNGVVDDSQLPKDRFSAERLKGVDSTLKIQPAKLEDSAVYLCASSSNRVSNEQYFGPGTRLTVT.

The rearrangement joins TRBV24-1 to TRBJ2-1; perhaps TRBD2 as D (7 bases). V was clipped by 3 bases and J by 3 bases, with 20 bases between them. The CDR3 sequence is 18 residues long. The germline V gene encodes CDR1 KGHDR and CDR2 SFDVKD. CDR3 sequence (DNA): TGTGCCACCAGTGATCGGGTCGCGGGGGACAACCTCTACAATGAGCAGTTCTTC. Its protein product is CATSDRVAGDNLYNEQFF.

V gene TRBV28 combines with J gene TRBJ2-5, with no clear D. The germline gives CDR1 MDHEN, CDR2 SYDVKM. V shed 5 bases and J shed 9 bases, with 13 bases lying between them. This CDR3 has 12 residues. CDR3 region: CASSQSDQPQYF. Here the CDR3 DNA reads TGTGCCAGCAGTCAGTCCGATCAGCCCCAGTACTTC.

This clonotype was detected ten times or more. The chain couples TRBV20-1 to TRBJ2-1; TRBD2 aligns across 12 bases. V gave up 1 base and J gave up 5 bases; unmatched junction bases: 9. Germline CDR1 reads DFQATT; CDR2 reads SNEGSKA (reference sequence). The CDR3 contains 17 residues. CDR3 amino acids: CSARAASGRAQHNEQFF. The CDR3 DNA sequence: TGCAGTGCTAGAGCCGCTAGCGGGAGGGCCCAGCACAATGAGCAGTTCTTC.

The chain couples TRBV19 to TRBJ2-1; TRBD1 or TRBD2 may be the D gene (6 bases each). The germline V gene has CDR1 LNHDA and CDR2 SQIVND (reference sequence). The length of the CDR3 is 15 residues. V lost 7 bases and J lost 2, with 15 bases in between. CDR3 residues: CASIGGSSPYNEQFF. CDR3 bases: TGTGCCAGTATAGGGGGGAGCTCCCCCTACAATGAGCAGTTCTTC.

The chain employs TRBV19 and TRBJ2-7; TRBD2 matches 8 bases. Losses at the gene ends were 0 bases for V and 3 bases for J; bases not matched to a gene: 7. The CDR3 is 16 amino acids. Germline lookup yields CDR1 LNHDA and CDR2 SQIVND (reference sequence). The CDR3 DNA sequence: TGTGCCAGTAGTATAGATGTTGCGGGAGGCCTCTACGAGCAGTACTTC. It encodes CASSIDVAGGLYEQYF.

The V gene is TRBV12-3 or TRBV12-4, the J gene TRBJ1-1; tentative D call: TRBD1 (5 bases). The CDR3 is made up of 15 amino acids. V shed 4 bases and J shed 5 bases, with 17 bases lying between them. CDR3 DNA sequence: TGTGCCAGCAGTTCCTCTAACTACAGGTTTACTGAAGCTTTCTTT. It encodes CASSSSNYRFTEAFF.

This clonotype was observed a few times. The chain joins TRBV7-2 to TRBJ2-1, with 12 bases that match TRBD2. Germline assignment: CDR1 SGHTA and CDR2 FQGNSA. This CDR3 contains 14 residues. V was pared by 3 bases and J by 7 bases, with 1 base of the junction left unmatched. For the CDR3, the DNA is TGTGCCAGCAGCTTGCTAGCGGGGGGGAATGAGCAGTTCTTC. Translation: CASSLLAGGNEQFF.

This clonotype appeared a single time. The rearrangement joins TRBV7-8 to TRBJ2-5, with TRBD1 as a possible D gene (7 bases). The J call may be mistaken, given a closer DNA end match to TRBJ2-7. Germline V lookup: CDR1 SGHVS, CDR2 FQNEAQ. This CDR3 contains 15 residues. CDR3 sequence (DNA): TGTGCCAGCAGCGTACGCGGGACAGCTAACTACGAGCAGTACTTC. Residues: CASSVRGTANYEQYF.

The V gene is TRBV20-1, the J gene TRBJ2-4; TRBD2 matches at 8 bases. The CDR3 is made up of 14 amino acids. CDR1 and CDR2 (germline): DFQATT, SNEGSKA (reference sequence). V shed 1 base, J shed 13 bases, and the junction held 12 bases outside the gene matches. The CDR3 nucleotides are TGCAGTGCTAGAGCTGGTAGCGGGAAGGGTGAGCAGTACTTC. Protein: CSARAGSGKGEQYF.

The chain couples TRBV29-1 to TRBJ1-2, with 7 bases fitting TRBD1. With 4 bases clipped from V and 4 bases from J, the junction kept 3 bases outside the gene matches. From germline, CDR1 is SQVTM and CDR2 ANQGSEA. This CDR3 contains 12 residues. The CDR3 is CSVGQGFYGYTF. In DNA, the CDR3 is TGCAGCGTTGGACAGGGTTTCTATGGCTACACCTTC.

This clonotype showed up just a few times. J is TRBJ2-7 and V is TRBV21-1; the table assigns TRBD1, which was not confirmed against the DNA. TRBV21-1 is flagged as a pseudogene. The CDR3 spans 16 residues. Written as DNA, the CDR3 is TGTGCCAGCAGCAAAGAAGTAACAGGTTGGCGCTACGAGCAGTACTTC. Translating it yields CASSKEVTGWRYEQYF.

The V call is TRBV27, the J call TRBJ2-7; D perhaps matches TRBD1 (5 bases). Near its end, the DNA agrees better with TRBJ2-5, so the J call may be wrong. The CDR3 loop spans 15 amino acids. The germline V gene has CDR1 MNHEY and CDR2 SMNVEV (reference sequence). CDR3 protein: CASSLEAAGRETQYF. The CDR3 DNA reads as TGTGCCAGCAGTTTAGAGGCCGCAGGGCGGGAGACCCAGTACTTC.

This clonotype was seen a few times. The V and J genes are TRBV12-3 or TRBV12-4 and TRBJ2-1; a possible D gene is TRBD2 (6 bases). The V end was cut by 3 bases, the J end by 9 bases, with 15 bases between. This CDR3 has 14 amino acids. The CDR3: CASSFLAAGGEQFF. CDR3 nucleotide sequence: TGTGCCAGCAGTTTTTTGGCTGCCGGGGGTGAGCAGTTCTTC.

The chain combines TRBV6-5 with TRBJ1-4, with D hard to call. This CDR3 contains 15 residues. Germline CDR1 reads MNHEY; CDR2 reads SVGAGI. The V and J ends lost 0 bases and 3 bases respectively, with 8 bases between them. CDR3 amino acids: CASSYSAFPNEKLFF. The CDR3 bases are TGTGCCAGCAGTTACTCGGCATTTCCTAATGAAAAACTGTTTTTT.

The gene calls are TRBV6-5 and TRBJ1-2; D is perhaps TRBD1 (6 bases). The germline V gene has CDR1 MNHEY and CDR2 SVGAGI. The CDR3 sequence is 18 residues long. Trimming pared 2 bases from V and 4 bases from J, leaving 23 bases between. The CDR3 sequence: CASSYTGGVGLTGYGYTF. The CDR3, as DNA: TGTGCCAGCAGTTACACGGGGGGCGTAGGCCTGACTGGCTATGGCTACACCTTC.

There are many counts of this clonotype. The CDR3 DNA reads TGCAGTGCTAGAGAGTACTACGAGCAGTACTTC. It encodes CSAREYYEQYF. The rearrangement links TRBV20-1 to TRBJ2-7; no clear D gene. Germline-derived CDR1 and CDR2 are DFQATT and SNEGSKA (reference sequence). This CDR3 comprises 11 residues. Trimming cost V 0 bases and J 3 bases, with 3 bases left between them.

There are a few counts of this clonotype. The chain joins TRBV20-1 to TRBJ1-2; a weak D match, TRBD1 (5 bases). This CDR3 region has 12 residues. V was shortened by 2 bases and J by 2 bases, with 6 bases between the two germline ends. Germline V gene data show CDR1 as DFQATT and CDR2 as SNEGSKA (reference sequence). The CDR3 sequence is CSARQGNYGYTF. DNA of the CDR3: TGCAGTGCTAGACAGGGAAACTATGGCTACACCTTC.

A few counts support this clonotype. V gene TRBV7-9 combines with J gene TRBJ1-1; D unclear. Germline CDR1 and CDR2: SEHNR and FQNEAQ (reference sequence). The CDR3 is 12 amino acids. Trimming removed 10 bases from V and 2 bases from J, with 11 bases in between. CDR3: CAMQRSNTEAFF. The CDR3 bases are TGTGCCATGCAGCGGTCCAACACTGAAGCTTTCTTT.

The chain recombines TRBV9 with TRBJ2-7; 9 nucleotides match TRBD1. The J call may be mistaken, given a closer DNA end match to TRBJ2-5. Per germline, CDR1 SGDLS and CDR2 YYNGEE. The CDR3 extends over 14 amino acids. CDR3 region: CASSVRDREETQYF. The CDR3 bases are TGTGCCAGCAGCGTCCGGGACAGGGAAGAGACCCAGTACTTC.

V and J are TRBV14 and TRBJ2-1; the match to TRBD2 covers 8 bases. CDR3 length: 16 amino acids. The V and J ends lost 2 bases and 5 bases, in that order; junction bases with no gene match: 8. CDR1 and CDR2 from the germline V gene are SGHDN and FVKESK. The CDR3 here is CASSQLGGRWNNEQFF. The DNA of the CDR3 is TGTGCCAGCAGCCAATTAGGCGGGAGGTGGAACAATGAGCAGTTCTTC.

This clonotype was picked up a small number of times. This CDR3 is CASMGRDKDTQYF. CDR3 in DNA: TGTGCCAGCATGGGACGAGATAAGGATACGCAGTATTTT. The chain carries TRBV12-3 or TRBV12-4 and TRBJ2-3; the D call may be TRBD1 or TRBD2 (5 bases each). Trimming stripped 7 bases from V and 6 bases from J, with 14 bases between. CDR3 size: 13 residues.

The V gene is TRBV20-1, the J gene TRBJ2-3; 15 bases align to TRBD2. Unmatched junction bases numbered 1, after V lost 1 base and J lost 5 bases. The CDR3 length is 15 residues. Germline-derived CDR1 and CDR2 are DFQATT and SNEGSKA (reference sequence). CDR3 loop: CSARAGLAGGDTQYF. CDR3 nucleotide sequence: TGCAGTGCTAGAGCGGGACTAGCGGGAGGAGATACGCAGTATTTT.

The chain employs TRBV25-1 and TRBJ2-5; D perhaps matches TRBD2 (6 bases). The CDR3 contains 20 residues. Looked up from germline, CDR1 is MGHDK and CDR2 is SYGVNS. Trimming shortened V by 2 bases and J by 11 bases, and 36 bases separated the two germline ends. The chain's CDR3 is CASSEGSEMQPTGRGMVQYF. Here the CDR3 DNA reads TGTGCCAGCAGTGAAGGCAGTGAGATGCAACCAACGGGACGGGGGATGGTGCAGTACTTC.

DNA of the CDR3: TGCAGTGCTAGAGGGGGTTTCGGACTAGCTCGCACAGATACGCAGTATTTT. Translated: CSARGGFGLARTDTQYF. The chain combines TRBV20-1 with TRBJ2-3; 8 bases are a match to TRBD2. The CDR3 is 17 residues long. Looked up from germline, CDR1 is DFQATT and CDR2 is SNEGSKA (reference sequence). After removal of 1 base from V and 1 base from J, the junction contained 10 bases not matched to a gene.

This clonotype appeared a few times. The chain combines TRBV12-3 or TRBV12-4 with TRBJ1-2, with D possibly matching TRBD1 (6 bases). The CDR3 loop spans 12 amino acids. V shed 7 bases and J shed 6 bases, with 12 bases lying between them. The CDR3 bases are TGTGCCAGCAATAGGGGGATCCATGGCTACACCTTC. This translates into CASNRGIHGYTF.

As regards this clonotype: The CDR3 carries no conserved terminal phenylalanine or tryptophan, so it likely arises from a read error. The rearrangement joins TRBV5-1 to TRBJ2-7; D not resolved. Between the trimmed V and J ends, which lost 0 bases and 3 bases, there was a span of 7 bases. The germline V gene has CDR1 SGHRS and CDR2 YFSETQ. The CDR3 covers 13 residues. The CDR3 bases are TGCGCCAGCAGCTTGGACCAGATCTACGAGCAGTACAAC. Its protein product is CASSLDQIYEQYN.

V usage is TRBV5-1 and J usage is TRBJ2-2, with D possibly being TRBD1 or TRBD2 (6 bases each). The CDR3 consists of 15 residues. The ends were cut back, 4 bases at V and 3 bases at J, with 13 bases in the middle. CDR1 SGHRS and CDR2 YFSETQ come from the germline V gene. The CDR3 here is CASSPTGADTGELFF. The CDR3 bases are TGCGCCAGCAGCCCGACGGGGGCGGACACCGGGGAGCTGTTTTTT. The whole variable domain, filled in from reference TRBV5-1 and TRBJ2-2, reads KAGVTQTPRYLIKTRGQQVTLSCSPISGHRSVSWYQQTPGQGLQFLFEYFSETQRNKGNFPGRFSGRQFSNSRSEMNVSTLELGDSALYLCASSPTGADTGELFFGEGSRLTVL.